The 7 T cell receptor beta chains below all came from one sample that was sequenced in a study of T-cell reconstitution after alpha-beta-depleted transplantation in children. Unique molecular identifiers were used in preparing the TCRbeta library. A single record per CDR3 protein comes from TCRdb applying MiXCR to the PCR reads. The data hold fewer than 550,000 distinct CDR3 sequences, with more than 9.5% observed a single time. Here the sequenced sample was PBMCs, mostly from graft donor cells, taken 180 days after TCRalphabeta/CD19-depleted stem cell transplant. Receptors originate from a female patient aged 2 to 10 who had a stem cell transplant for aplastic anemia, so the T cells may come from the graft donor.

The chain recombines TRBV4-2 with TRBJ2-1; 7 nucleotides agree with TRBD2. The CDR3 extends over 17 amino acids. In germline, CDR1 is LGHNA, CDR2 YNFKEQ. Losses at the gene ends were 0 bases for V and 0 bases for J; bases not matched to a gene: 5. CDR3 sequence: CASSQDGAGDSYNEQFF. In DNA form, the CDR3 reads TGTGCCAGCAGCCAAGATGGGGCGGGAGACTCCTACAATGAGCAGTTCTTC.

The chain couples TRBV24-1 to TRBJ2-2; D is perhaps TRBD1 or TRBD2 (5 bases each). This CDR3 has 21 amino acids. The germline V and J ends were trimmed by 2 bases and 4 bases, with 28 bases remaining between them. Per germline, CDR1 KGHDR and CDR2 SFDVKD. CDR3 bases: TGTGCCACCAGTGATTGGGGGAGAGAATCCTTTTTCAAAGGAGGCACCGGGGAGCTGTTTTTT. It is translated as CATSDWGRESFFKGGTGELFF.

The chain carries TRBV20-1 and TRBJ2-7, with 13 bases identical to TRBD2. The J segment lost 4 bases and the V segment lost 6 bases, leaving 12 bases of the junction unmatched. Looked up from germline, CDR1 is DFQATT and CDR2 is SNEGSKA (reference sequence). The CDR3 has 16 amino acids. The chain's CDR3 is CSADGTSGNMGYEQYF. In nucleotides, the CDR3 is TGCAGTGCCGACGGGACTAGCGGGAATATGGGTTACGAGCAGTACTTC.

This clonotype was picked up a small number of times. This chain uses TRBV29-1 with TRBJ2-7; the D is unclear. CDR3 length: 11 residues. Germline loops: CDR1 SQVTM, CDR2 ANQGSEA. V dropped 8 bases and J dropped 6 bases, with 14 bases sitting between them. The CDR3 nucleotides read TGCAGCACCTGGACCGATGGCGAGCAGTACTTC. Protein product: CSTWTDGEQYF.

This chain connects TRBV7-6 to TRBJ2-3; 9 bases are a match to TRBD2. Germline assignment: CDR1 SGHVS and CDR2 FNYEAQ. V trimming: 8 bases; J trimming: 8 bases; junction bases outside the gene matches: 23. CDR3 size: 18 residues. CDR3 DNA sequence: TGTGCCAGCGTTCGGGGACCGGGACTAGCCCCTGAGGGGGGTACGCAGTATTTT. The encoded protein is CASVRGPGLAPEGGTQYF.

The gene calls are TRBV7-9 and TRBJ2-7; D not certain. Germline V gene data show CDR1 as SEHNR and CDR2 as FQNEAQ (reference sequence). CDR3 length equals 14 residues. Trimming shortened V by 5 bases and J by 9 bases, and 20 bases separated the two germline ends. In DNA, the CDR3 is TGTGCCAGCAGCCTCCCGGAAACGTATGCTGGGCAGTACTTC. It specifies CASSLPETYAGQYF. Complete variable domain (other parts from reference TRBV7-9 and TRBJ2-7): DTGVSQNPRHKITKRGQNVTFRCDPISEHNRLYWYRQTLGQGPEFLTYFQNEAQLEKSRLLSDRFSAERPKGSFSTLEIQRTEQGDSAMYLCASSLPETYAGQYFGPGTRLTVT.

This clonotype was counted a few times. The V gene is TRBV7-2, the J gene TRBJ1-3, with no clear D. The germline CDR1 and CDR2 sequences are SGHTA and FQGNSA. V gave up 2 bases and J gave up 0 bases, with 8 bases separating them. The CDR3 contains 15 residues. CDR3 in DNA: TGTGCCAGCAGCTTAAGACTAGGCTCTGGAAACACCATATATTTT. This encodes CASSLRLGSGNTIYF.